The subject of this entry is one TCR beta chain. Only in-frame clones appear in the TCRdb table, and some are missing; sequencing was by immunoSEQ multiplex PCR. The data show a few hundred thousand clones, with around 87% seen just once and 3% to 3.5% held by the top ten. This sample is part of a study of blood T cell repertoires in COVID-19. The CDR3 is 16 residues long. V lost 4 bases and J lost 0, with 13 bases in between. Germline V gene data show CDR1 as SGHRS and CDR2 as YFSETQ. This clonotype originated in a man between 60 and 70 years old with acute or convalescent COVID-19. The rearrangement uses TRBV5-1 and TRBJ2-2; D unclear. Input material: peripheral blood. CDR3: CASSPSGTANTGELFF. DNA for the CDR3: TGCGCCAGCAGCCCCTCCGGTACGGCGAACACCGGGGAGCTGTTTTTT.